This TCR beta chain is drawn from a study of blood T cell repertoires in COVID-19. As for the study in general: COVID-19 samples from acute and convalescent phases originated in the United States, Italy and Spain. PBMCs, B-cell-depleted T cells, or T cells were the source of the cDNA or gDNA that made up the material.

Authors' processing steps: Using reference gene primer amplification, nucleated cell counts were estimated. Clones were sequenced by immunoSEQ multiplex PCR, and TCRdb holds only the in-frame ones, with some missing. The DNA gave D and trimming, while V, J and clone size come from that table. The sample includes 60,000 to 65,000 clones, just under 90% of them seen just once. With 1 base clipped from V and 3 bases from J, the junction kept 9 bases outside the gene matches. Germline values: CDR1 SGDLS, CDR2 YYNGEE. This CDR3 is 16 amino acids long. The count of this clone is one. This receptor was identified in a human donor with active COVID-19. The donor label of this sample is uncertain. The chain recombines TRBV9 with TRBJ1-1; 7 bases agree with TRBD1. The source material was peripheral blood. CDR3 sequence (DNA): TGTGCCAGCAGCGTAAGTACAGGGGTTGGGGACACTGAAGCTTTCTTT. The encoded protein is CASSVSTGVGDTEAFF.